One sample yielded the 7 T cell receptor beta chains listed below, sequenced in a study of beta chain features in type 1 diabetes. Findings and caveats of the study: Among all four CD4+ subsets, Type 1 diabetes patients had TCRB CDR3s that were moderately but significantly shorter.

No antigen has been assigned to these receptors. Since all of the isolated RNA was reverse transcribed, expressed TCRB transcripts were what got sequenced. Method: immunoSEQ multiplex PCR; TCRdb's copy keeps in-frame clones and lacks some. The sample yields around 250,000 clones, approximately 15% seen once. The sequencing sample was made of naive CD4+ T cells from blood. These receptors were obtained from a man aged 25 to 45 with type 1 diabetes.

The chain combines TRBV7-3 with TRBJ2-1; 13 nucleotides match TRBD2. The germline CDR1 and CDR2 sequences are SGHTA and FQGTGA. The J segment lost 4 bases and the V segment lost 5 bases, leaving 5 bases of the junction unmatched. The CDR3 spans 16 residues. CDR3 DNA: TGTGCCAGCAGCCCCGGGACTAGCGGGACATACAATGAGCAGTTCTTC. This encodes CASSPGTSGTYNEQFF. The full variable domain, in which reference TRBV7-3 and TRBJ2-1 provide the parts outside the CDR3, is GAGVSQTPSNKVTEKGKYVELRCDPISGHTALYWYRQSLGQGPEFLIYFQGTGAADDSGLPNDRFFAVRPEGSVSTLKIQRTERGDSAVYLCASSPGTSGTYNEQFFGPGTRLTVL.

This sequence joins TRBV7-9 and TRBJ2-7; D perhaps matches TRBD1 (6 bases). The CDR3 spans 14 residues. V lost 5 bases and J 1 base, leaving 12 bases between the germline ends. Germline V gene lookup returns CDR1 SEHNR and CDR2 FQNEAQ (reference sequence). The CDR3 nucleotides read TGTGCCAGCAGCACTCAACAGGGTTCCTACGAGCAGTACTTC. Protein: CASSTQQGSYEQYF.

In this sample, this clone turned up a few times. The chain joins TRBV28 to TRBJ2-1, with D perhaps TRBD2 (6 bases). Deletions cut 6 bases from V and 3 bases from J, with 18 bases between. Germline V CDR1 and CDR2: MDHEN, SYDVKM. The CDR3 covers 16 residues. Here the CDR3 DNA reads TGTGCCAGCAGCCCCCCCGAGGGCGGGAACTACAATGAGCAGTTCTTC. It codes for CASSPPEGGNYNEQFF.

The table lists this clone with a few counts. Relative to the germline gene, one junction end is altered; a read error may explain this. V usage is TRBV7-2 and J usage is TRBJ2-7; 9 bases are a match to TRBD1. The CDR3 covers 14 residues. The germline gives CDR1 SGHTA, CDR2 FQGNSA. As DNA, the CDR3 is TGTGCCAGCAGCTTAGGAGGGGGCGGCGGGACAGGGATATTC. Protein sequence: CASSLGGGGGTGIF.

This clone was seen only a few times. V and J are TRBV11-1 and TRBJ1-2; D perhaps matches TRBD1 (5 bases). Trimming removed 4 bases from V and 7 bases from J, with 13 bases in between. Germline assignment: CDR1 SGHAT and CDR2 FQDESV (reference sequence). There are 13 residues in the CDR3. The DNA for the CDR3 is TGTGCCAGCAGCTCCTCCCGACAGACTGGCTACACCTTC. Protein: CASSSSRQTGYTF.

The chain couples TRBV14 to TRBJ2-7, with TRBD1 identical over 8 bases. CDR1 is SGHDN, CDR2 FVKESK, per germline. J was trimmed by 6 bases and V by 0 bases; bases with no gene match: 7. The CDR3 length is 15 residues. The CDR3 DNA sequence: TGTGCCAGCAGCCAAGATTTGAGGACAGGGTGCGAGCAGTACTTC. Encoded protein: CASSQDLRTGCEQYF.

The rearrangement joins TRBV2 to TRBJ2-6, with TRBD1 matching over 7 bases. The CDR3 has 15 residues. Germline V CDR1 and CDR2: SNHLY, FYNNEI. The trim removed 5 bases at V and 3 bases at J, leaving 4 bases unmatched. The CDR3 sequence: CASSHRGHGANVLTF. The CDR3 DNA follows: TGTGCCAGCAGTCATAGGGGGCATGGGGCCAACGTCCTGACTTTC.